This TCR beta chain stems from a study of technical replicates of blood from a few donors. The V end was cut by 4 bases, the J end by 10 bases, with 26 bases between. This CDR3 spans 18 amino acids. The germline gives CDR1 MNHEY, CDR2 SMNVEV (reference sequence). Sequencing used immunoSEQ multiplex PCR; TCRdb keeps in-frame clones, though not all of them. The sample holds tens of thousands of clones, over 75% seen once. The receptor was isolated from a human donor in good health. Some clones in this sample may be carry-over from other donors' samples. The rearrangement links TRBV27 to TRBJ1-6; D possibly corresponds to TRBD1 (6 bases). Sequencing was performed on PBMCs. The CDR3 DNA sequence: TGTGCCAGCAGTTACGGGGGGCCGGGGAGGGATATACGCTCACCCCTCCACTTT. Residues: CASSYGGPGRDIRSPLHF.